A single sample is the source of the 22 T cell receptor beta chains below, sequenced in a study of siplizumab effects on memory and regulatory T cells. The assay was immunoSEQ multiplex PCR, and TCRdb's table has in-frame clones only and misses some. Of around 95,000 clones in the sample, 91% were seen once. The material sequenced was CD4+ T cells sorted from blood. These receptors came from a human donor in good health.

The rearrangement uses TRBV7-9 and TRBJ2-2, with D perhaps TRBD1 (6 bases). Germline CDR1 SEHNR, CDR2 FQNEAQ (reference sequence). CDR3 length: 14 residues. Trimming left V 2 bases short and J 4 bases short, with 8 bases between. CDR3 coding DNA: TGTGCCAGCAGCTTACGACAGGCCACCGGGGAGCTGTTTTTT. Protein product: CASSLRQATGELFF.

This rearrangement joins TRBV19 to TRBJ1-2; TRBD1 agrees at 7 bases. The V gene's germline CDR1 is LNHDA and CDR2 SQIVND (reference sequence). The CDR3 length is 13 residues. Trimming at V came to 9 bases and at J to 4 bases, leaving 8 bases not matched to a gene. CDR3 nucleotide sequence: TGTGCCAGCCGAGACAGGGCATTCTATGGCTACACCTTC. This encodes CASRDRAFYGYTF.

The gene calls are TRBV28 and TRBJ2-5; D ambiguous. Per the germline V gene, CDR1 is MDHEN and CDR2 is SYDVKM. With 2 bases removed from V and 2 bases from J, the gap between germline ends came to 6 bases. The CDR3 extends over 13 amino acids. The CDR3 nucleotides are TGTGCCAGCAGTTTAGGGCAACAAGAGACCCAGTACTTC. Its translation: CASSLGQQETQYF.

The chain is built from TRBV10-3 and TRBJ2-7; TRBD1 matches at 8 bases. V lost 2 bases and J lost 3; bases outside the gene matches: 3. This CDR3 has 14 residues. Germline V lookup: CDR1 ENHRY, CDR2 SYGVKD. The CDR3: CAISERDRYYEQYF. The CDR3, as DNA: TGTGCCATCAGTGAGAGGGACAGGTACTACGAGCAGTACTTC.

J is TRBJ2-3 and V is TRBV5-4, with no clear D. The CDR3 runs to 15 residues. The V end was cut by 4 bases, the J end by 3 bases, with 15 bases between. Germline values: CDR1 SGHNT, CDR2 YYREEE (reference sequence). The CDR3 DNA reads as TGTGCCAGCAGCGTCCTTTTGTCTGGGACAGATACGCAGTATTTT. Translated: CASSVLLSGTDTQYF.

The rearrangement uses TRBV4-2 and TRBJ2-7, with 7 nucleotides matching TRBD2. Germline assignment: CDR1 LGHNA and CDR2 YNFKEQ. The V and J ends lost 0 bases and 2 bases, in that order; junction bases with no gene match: 7. The CDR3 is 16 residues long. CDR3 DNA: TGTGCCAGCAGCCAAGATCTGAGCGGGATAGCCTACGAGCAGTACTTC. Its protein is CASSQDLSGIAYEQYF.

This rearrangement joins TRBV15 to TRBJ2-5; unclear D gene. The CDR3 is made up of 14 amino acids. Trimming removed 0 bases at V and 5 bases at J, with 10 bases between. Germline loops: CDR1 LNHNV, CDR2 YYDKDF (reference sequence). The DNA of the CDR3 is TGTGCCACCAGCAGAGAACTCCCCGGCGAGACCCAGTACTTC. Protein: CATSRELPGETQYF.

This clone was recorded once. The rearrangement joins TRBV19 to TRBJ1-1; D might be TRBD1 (6 bases). Germline V gene lookup returns CDR1 LNHDA and CDR2 SQIVND (reference sequence). V dropped 10 bases and J dropped 1 base, with 16 bases sitting between them. The CDR3 covers 14 residues. CDR3 DNA: TGTGCCACCGCAAGAACAGGGTCGAACACTGAAGCTTTCTTT. Translating gives CATARTGSNTEAFF.

The J gene is TRBJ2-2, the V gene TRBV11-2, with D maybe TRBD1 (5 bases). The V end lost 6 bases, the J end lost 6 bases, and 11 bases lay between the germline ends. The CDR3 covers 13 residues. From germline, CDR1 is SGHAT and CDR2 FQNNGV. In DNA form, the CDR3 reads TGTGCCAGCAGATTACAGGCCCCCGGGGAGCTGTTTTTT. It codes for CASRLQAPGELFF.

The chain recombines TRBV5-6 with TRBJ1-4; D unclear. V was shortened by 0 bases and J by 0 bases, with 6 bases between the two germline ends. The CDR3 length is 15 residues. Germline CDR1 is SGHDT and CDR2 is YYEEEE. CDR3 sequence (DNA): TGTGCCAGCAGCTTGGCAACCGCAACTAATGAAAAACTGTTTTTT. This codes for CASSLATATNEKLFF. The full variable domain, rest sourced from reference TRBV5-6 and TRBJ1-4, is DAGVTQSPTHLIKTRGQQVTLRCSPKSGHDTVSWYQQALGQGPQFIFQYYEEEERQRGNFPDRFSGHQFPNYSSELNVNALLLGDSALYLCASSLATATNEKLFFGSGTQLSVL.

The rearrangement joins TRBV11-2 to TRBJ2-4, with 8 bases that match TRBD2. Trimming took 0 bases from V and 7 from J; bases not matched to a gene: 5. Per the germline V gene, CDR1 is SGHAT and CDR2 is FQNNGV. The CDR3 is made up of 15 amino acids. The CDR3 spells CASSLDTGGANIQYF. The DNA of the CDR3 is TGTGCCAGCAGCTTAGACACCGGGGGGGCGAACATTCAGTACTTC.

The V gene is TRBV7-9, the J gene TRBJ2-7; D perhaps matches TRBD1 (6 bases). The CDR3 is 15 amino acids. With 4 bases removed from V and 0 bases from J, the gap between germline ends came to 13 bases. Germline CDR1 reads SEHNR; CDR2 reads FQNEAQ (reference sequence). CDR3 sequence reads: CASSSGQLNSYEQYF. CDR3 bases: TGTGCCAGCAGCTCCGGACAGCTTAACTCCTACGAGCAGTACTTC.

V usage is TRBV30 and J usage is TRBJ2-6; 7 bases agree with TRBD2. The CDR3 contains 14 residues. Germline CDR1 GTSNPN, CDR2 SVGIG (reference sequence). The junction had 0 bases not matched to a gene; V was cut back by 2 bases and J by 2 bases. The CDR3 reads CAWSRGAGANVLTF. CDR3 nucleotide sequence: TGTGCCTGGAGTCGGGGGGCTGGGGCCAACGTCCTGACTTTC.

The V call is TRBV7-9, the J call TRBJ2-7; D is perhaps TRBD1 or TRBD2 (6 bases each). This CDR3 is built from 15 residues. CDR1 SEHNR and CDR2 FQNEAQ come from the germline V gene (reference sequence). V lost 3 bases, J lost 3 bases, and 15 bases lay in between. CDR3 sequence (DNA): TGTGCCAGCAGCTTGGCCCGTGGAGGGGGCTACGAGCAGTACTTC. It codes for CASSLARGGGYEQYF.

This sequence joins TRBV28 and TRBJ1-1; tentatively, D is TRBD1 (5 bases). The CDR3 is 13 residues long. The V end was cut by 5 bases, the J end by 8 bases, with 15 bases between. CDR1 and CDR2 (germline): MDHEN, SYDVKM. The CDR3 region has the DNA TGTGCCAGCAGTCTTCAGGGAGGGAGGGAAGCTTTCTTT. Amino acid sequence: CASSLQGGREAFF.

The rearrangement links TRBV7-2 to TRBJ1-5; 7 bases are shared with TRBD1. Germline CDR1 is SGHTA and CDR2 is FQGNSA. This CDR3 has 15 amino acids. V was pared by 5 bases and J by 4 bases, with 8 bases of the junction left unmatched. CDR3 in DNA: TGTGCCAGCAGCCATGGGACAGCCCAGAATCAGCCCCAGCATTTT. It codes for CASSHGTAQNQPQHF. The complete variable domain, with remaining parts taken from reference TRBV7-2 and TRBJ1-5, reads GAGVSQSPSNKVTEKGKDVELRCDPISGHTALYWYRQSLGQGLEFLIYFQGNSAPDKSGLPSDRFSAERTGGSVSTLTIQRTQQEDSAVYLCASSHGTAQNQPQHFGDGTRLSIL.

The genes are TRBV11-3 and TRBJ2-3; TRBD1 aligns across 10 bases. Germline CDR1 and CDR2: SGHNT and YENEEA. V shed 4 bases, J shed 3 bases, and the junction held 4 bases outside the gene matches. The length of the CDR3 is 15 residues. This CDR3 reads CASSWGTGDTDTQYF. CDR3 DNA: TGTGCCAGCAGCTGGGGGACAGGGGATACAGATACGCAGTATTTT.

The chain has TRBV5-1 and TRBJ2-2; D may be TRBD2 (5 bases). CDR3 length equals 16 residues. CDR1 is SGHRS, CDR2 YFSETQ, per germline. Trimming pared 1 base from V and 1 base from J, leaving 11 bases between. The CDR3 nucleotides are TGCGCCAGCAGCTTGTTGGCGGGCCTGAACACCGGGGAGCTGTTTTTT. Its protein is CASSLLAGLNTGELFF.

The chain employs TRBV30 and TRBJ2-5; 9 bases fit TRBD2. Looked up from germline, CDR1 is GTSNPN and CDR2 is SVGIG (reference sequence). The CDR3 is 14 amino acids. V trimming: 4 bases; J trimming: 4 bases; junction bases outside the gene matches: 7. CDR3 in amino acids: CAWMVGLAIETQYF. For the CDR3, the DNA is TGTGCCTGGATGGTAGGACTAGCGATAGAGACCCAGTACTTC. Together with reference TRBV30 and TRBJ2-5, the CDR3 gives the full variable domain: SQTIHQWPATLVQPVGSPLSLECTVEGTSNPNLYWYRQAAGRGLQLLFYSVGIGQISSEVPQNLSASRPQDRQFILSSKKLLLSDSGFYLCAWMVGLAIETQYFGPGTRLLVL.

V gene TRBV6-1 combines with J gene TRBJ2-7; 7 bases fit TRBD1. The CDR3 is 14 amino acids. Trimming cost V 6 bases and J 2 bases; bases outside gene matches: 7. The germline CDR1 and CDR2 sequences are MNHNS and SASEGT. This CDR3 is CASRKQGKAYEQYF. In nucleotides, the CDR3 is TGTGCCAGCAGGAAACAGGGGAAGGCCTACGAGCAGTACTTC.

The V call is TRBV5-4, the J call TRBJ2-1; TRBD2 agrees at 8 bases. Germline trimming cut 9 bases from V and 2 bases from J; bases unmatched to any gene: 13. The germline V gene encodes CDR1 SGHNT and CDR2 YYREEE (reference sequence). The length of the CDR3 is 16 residues. CDR3 coding DNA: TGTGCCACCCAACGGGGGGGCCTTATCGCCTACAATGAGCAGTTCTTC. Translated, it gives CATQRGGLIAYNEQFF.

The chain is built from TRBV6-4 and TRBJ1-2; 7 positions match TRBD1. The junction had 7 bases not matched to a gene; V was cut back by 4 bases and J by 2 bases. In germline, CDR1 is MRHNA, CDR2 SNTAGT. The CDR3 runs to 15 residues. The CDR3 sequence is CASSVETGTNYGYTF. The CDR3 nucleotides are TGTGCCAGCAGTGTTGAGACAGGGACCAACTATGGCTACACCTTC.